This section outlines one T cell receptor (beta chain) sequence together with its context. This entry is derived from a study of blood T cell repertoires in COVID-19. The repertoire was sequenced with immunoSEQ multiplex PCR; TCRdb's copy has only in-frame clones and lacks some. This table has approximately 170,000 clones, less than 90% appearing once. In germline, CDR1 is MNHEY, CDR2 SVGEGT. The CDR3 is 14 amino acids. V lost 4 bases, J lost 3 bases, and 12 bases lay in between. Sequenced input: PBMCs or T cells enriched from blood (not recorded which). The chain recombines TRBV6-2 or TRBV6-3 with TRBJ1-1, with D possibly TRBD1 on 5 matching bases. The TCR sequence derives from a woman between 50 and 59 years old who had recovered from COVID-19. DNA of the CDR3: TGTGCCAGCAGTTGGGGGGAAGGGGACACTGAAGCTTTCTTT. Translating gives CASSWGEGDTEAFF.